Each of the 4 T cell receptor beta chains below was sequenced from the same sample in a study of shared clonotypes between healthy human individuals. Some clones are missing from TCRdb's copy, which holds only in-frame ones; the method was immunoSEQ multiplex PCR. This table holds around 2,000,000 clones, approximately 95% found once. Sequencing was carried out using naive CD4+ T cells sorted from blood. Subset meaning: CD45RA+ positively selected. These receptors were obtained from a man in his late teens or twenties in good health.

V usage is TRBV29-1 and J usage is TRBJ2-1; D assignment may be TRBD1 or TRBD2 (6 bases each). From germline, CDR1 is SQVTM and CDR2 ANQGSEA. V was cut by 7 bases and J by 2 bases, with 18 bases left in between. The length of the CDR3 is 15 residues. This CDR3 is CSGSGRGLAYNEQFF. The CDR3 region has the DNA TGCAGCGGGTCGGGTCGGGGGCTCGCCTACAATGAGCAGTTCTTC.

J is TRBJ2-3 and V is TRBV5-1; D possibly corresponds to TRBD1 (5 bases). Germline CDR1 reads SGHRS; CDR2 reads YFSETQ. V was pared by 5 bases and J by 6 bases, with 19 bases between. The CDR3 has 15 residues. CDR3 loop: CASSHQGYVADTQYF. For the CDR3, the DNA is TGCGCCAGCAGTCATCAGGGATATGTGGCGGATACGCAGTATTTT.

The V and J genes are TRBV28 and TRBJ1-4, with D perhaps TRBD1 (6 bases). The CDR3 has 12 residues. Germline V CDR1 and CDR2: MDHEN, SYDVKM. Trimming pared 3 bases from V and 9 bases from J, leaving 8 bases between. DNA of the CDR3: TGTGCCAGCAGTTTGGGGGGGCAAAAACTGTTTTTT. It specifies CASSLGGQKLFF.

The rearrangement joins TRBV28 to TRBJ1-2, with D unclear. Germline CDR1 and CDR2: MDHEN and SYDVKM. The CDR3 sequence is 13 residues long. Trimming pared 5 bases from V and 8 bases from J, leaving 15 bases between. Written as DNA, the CDR3 is TGTGCCAGCAGTCTTCCGCATCGTTTAGGCTACACCTTC. Translating gives CASSLPHRLGYTF.